These T cell receptor beta chains were read from a single sample in a study of T cells in Graves' hyperthyroidism and ophthalmopathy. Each CDR3 protein is one row after TCRdb ran MiXCR on the multiplex PCR reads. The repertoire holds 550,000 to 850,000 distinct CDR3 sequences, around 19% seen once, with about a sixth in the top ten. The sequenced material came from blood. The receptor source for this set is a woman in her forties or fifties with Graves' hyperthyroidism that later progressed to Graves' ophthalmopathy. The CDR3 runs from the conserved cysteine through the conserved F or W. Fields, in order: clone size, J gene, D gene, V gene, CDR3 protein, CDR3 DNA. D genes are given only for firm matches. Expanded clones are given a class, and other clones once, few, many or no size at all.

>many|TRBJ2-1|-|TRBV5-1
CASSWDGSYNEQFF
TGCGCCAGCAGCTGGGACGGTTCGTACAATGAGCAGTTCTTC
>many|TRBJ1-6|TRBD1|TRBV5-1
CASSLEGTGHYNSPLHF
TGCGCCAGCAGCTTGGAAGGGACAGGCCACTATAATTCACCCCTCCACTTT
>many|TRBJ2-2|-|TRBV9
CASSGSGGANTGELFF
TGTGCCAGCAGCGGTAGTGGAGGGGCGAACACCGGGGAGCTGTTTTTT
>few|TRBJ2-1|-|TRBV7-8
CASSTQGYEQFF
TGTGCCAGCAGCACACAGGGCTATGAGCAGTTCTTC
>few|TRBJ1-2|-|TRBV10-3
CAISRSYGYTF
TGTGCCATCAGTAGATCCTATGGCTACACCTTC
>many|TRBJ1-5|-|TRBV20-1
CSARTTGNQPQHF
TGCAGTGCTAGAACCACCGGCAATCAGCCCCAGCATTTT
>-|TRBJ1-4|-|TRBV12-5
CASGLVLGRDTATNEKLFF
TGTGCTAGTGGTTTGGTACTTGGGCGGGACACAGCAACTAATGAAAAACTGTTTTTT
>-|TRBJ1-1|-|TRBV5-6
CASSSTGPGTEAFF
TGTGCCAGCAGCTCAACAGGACCGGGCACTGAAGCTTTCTTT
>few|TRBJ1-4|-|TRBV6-5
CASSYAGKGEKLFF
TGTGCCAGCAGTTACGCGGGGAAGGGGGAAAAACTGTTTTTT
>few|TRBJ2-5|TRBD2|TRBV29-1
CSVGLAGEETQYF
TGCAGCGTAGGACTAGCGGGGGAAGAGACCCAGTACTTC
>-|TRBJ2-2|-|TRBV12-3/TRBV12-4
CASSNLRDDSPGELFF
TGTGCCAGCAGTAACCTCCGGGACGATAGTCCCGGGGAGCTGTTTTTT
>-|TRBJ2-3|TRBD2|TRBV5-1
CASSVGTSGDAQYF
TGCGCCAGCAGCGTCGGGACTAGCGGGGATGCGCAGTATTTT
>-|TRBJ2-1|-|TRBV5-1
CASSLDLGLSYNEQFF
TGCGCCAGCAGCTTGGATTTAGGTCTCTCCTACAATGAGCAGTTCTTC
>-|TRBJ1-5|-|TRBV5-5
CASSLAFMTDRPQHF
TGTGCCAGCAGCTTAGCTTTCATGACCGATCGGCCCCAGCATTTT
>-|TRBJ1-3|-|TRBV2
CASSDRQPSGNTIYF
TGTGCCAGCAGTGACCGACAGCCCTCTGGAAACACCATATATTTT
>few|TRBJ1-2|-|TRBV20-1
CSAGPGLYGYTF
TGCAGTGCCGGCCCGGGACTTTATGGCTACACCTTC
>-|TRBJ1-6|-|TRBV6-1
CASRSRENSPLHF
TGTGCCAGCAGAAGCAGGGAGAATTCACCCCTCCACTTT
>many|TRBJ1-5|-|TRBV12-3/TRBV12-4
CASSFGQSNQPQHF
TGTGCCAGCAGTTTTGGACAGAGCAATCAGCCCCAGCATTTT
>-|TRBJ1-6|-|TRBV14
CASSQGLIFGTTYNSPLHF
TGTGCCAGCAGCCAAGGACTGATTTTCGGGACTACTTATAATTCACCCCTCCACTTT
>many|TRBJ2-5|-|TRBV2
CASSEGPWETQYF
TGTGCCAGCAGTGAAGGACCTTGGGAGACCCAGTACTTC
>few|TRBJ2-2|-|TRBV6-4
CASSEWGSGELFF
TGTGCCAGCAGTGAATGGGGATCCGGGGAGCTGTTTTTT
>few|TRBJ2-1|-|TRBV27
CASSFSSRTNGQFF
TGTGCCAGCAGTTTTAGTAGTCGGACGAATGGGCAGTTCTTC
>-|TRBJ2-2|-|TRBV24-1
CATSDHSLNTGELFF
TGTGCCACCAGTGATCATTCTCTGAACACCGGGGAGCTGTTTTTT
>many|TRBJ1-2|TRBD1|TRBV20-1
CSASLPGQGDYGYTF
TGCAGTGCTAGCCTACCGGGACAGGGTGACTATGGCTACACCTTC
>few|TRBJ2-1|-|TRBV6-1
CASLGVLGNEQFF
TGTGCCAGCCTCGGGGTGCTAGGCAATGAGCAGTTCTTC
>few|TRBJ2-3|-|TRBV4-1
CASSQDQGGWTDTQYF
TGCGCCAGCAGCCAAGATCAGGGCGGGTGGACAGATACGCAGTATTTT
>-|TRBJ1-2|-|TRBV4-1
CASSARLRGTYGYTF
TGCGCCAGCAGCGCCCGATTGAGGGGGACGTATGGCTACACCTTC
>few|TRBJ2-6|TRBD1|TRBV6-1
CASSQTGGGSVSGANVLTF
TGTGCCAGCAGTCAGACAGGGGGCGGATCGGTATCTGGGGCCAACGTCCTGACTTTC
>many|TRBJ2-4|-|TRBV11-2
CASARAVGDWDIQYF
TGTGCCTCCGCGAGAGCGGTAGGCGACTGGGACATTCAGTACTTC
>-|TRBJ1-4|-|TRBV20-1
CSADLGNEKLFF
TGCAGTGCGGACCTTGGGAATGAAAAACTGTTTTTT
>-|TRBJ1-1|-|TRBV6-2/TRBV6-3
CASLVPGGTEAFF
TGTGCCAGCCTGGTCCCGGGGGGGACTGAAGCTTTCTTT
>many|TRBJ1-6|-|TRBV5-1
CASSLVGVDSPLHF
TGCGCCAGCAGCTTGGTAGGGGTGGATTCACCCCTCCACTTT
>many|TRBJ2-7|TRBD2|TRBV2
CASSGGGLSYEQYF
TGTGCCAGCAGTGGCGGGGGACTCTCCTACGAGCAGTACTTC
>many|TRBJ2-5|TRBD2|TRBV2
CASMFQRGGEETQYF
TGTGCCAGCATGTTCCAGCGGGGGGGTGAAGAGACCCAGTACTTC
>-|TRBJ1-2|-|TRBV3-1
CASSQTGLKYGYTF
TGTGCCAGCAGCCAGACAGGCCTAAAATATGGCTACACCTTC
>-|TRBJ2-5|TRBD1|TRBV4-1
CASSQTDREAETQYF
TGCGCCAGCAGCCAAACGGACAGGGAGGCAGAGACCCAGTACTTC
>few|TRBJ1-2|TRBD1|TRBV5-5
CASSRDRALQGAYSYTF
TGTGCCAGCAGTCGCGACAGGGCATTGCAGGGGGCCTATAGCTACACCTTC
>once|TRBJ1-5|TRBD1|TRBV2
CASRAGQGAVQPQHF
TGTGCCAGCAGAGCGGGACAGGGGGCGGTTCAGCCCCAGCATTTT
>few|TRBJ1-6|TRBD1|TRBV7-9
CASSTDRDREIYNSPLHF
TGTGCCAGCAGCACTGACCGGGACAGGGAAATCTATAATTCACCCCTCCACTTT
>many|TRBJ1-2|-|TRBV18
CASSPARGDGYTF
TGTGCCAGCTCCCCCGCCCGCGGCGATGGCTACACCTTC
>many|TRBJ2-3|-|TRBV2
CASSEDRYSTDTQYF
TGTGCCAGCAGTGAAGACAGGTATAGCACAGATACGCAGTATTTT